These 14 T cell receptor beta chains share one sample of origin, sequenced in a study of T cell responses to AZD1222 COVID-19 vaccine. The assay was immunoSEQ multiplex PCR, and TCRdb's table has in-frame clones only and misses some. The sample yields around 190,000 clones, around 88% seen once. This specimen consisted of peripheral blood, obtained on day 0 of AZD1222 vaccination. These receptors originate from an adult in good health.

CDR3: CATSRDGRDEDEQYF. CDR3 coding DNA: TGTGCCACCAGCAGAGATGGCAGGGACGAAGACGAGCAGTACTTC. This chain links TRBV15 with TRBJ2-7, with D perhaps being TRBD1 or TRBD2 (5 bases each). CDR1 LNHNV and CDR2 YYDKDF come from the germline V gene (reference sequence). V was cut by 0 bases and J by 5 bases, with 14 bases left in between. CDR3 length: 15 amino acids.

This CDR3 reads CASSLPGRGATEAFF. The DNA for the CDR3 is TGTGCCAGCAGCTTACCAGGGAGAGGTGCCACTGAAGCTTTCTTT. V is TRBV6-6 and J is TRBJ1-1; TRBD1 is a possible D gene (5 bases). The CDR3 is 15 amino acids. Germline loops: CDR1 MNHNY, CDR2 SVGAGI (reference sequence). V lost 6 bases, J lost 4 bases, and 18 bases lay in between.

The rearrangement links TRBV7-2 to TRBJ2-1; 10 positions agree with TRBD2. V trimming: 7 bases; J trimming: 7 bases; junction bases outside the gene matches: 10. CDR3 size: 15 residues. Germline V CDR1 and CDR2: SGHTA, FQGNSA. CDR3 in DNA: TGTGCCAGCAATACAGCGGGGGGGCTCTGGAATGAGCAGTTCTTC. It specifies CASNTAGGLWNEQFF.

For the CDR3, the DNA is TGCGCCAGCAGCCTCTTGGACGGGGGAGAGACCCAGTACTTC. Encoded protein: CASSLLDGGETQYF. This sequence joins TRBV5-1 and TRBJ2-5; the D gene is possibly TRBD2 (6 bases). This CDR3 contains 14 residues. CDR1 and CDR2 from the germline V gene are SGHRS and YFSETQ. V shed 4 bases and J shed 4 bases, with 14 bases lying between them. The whole variable domain, remainder taken from reference TRBV5-1 and TRBJ2-5, is KAGVTQTPRYLIKTRGQQVTLSCSPISGHRSVSWYQQTPGQGLQFLFEYFSETQRNKGNFPGRFSGRQFSNSRSEMNVSTLELGDSALYLCASSLLDGGETQYFGPGTRLLVL.

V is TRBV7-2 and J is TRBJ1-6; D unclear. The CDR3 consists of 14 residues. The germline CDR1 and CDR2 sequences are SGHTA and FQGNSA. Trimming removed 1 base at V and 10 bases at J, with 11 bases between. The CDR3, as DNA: TGTGCCAGCAGCTTAGACCATGTGGCCTCACCCCTCCACTTT. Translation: CASSLDHVASPLHF. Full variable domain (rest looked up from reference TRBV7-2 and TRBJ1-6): GAGVSQSPSNKVTEKGKDVELRCDPISGHTALYWYRQSLGQGLEFLIYFQGNSAPDKSGLPSDRFSAERTGGSVSTLTIQRTQQEDSAVYLCASSLDHVASPLHFGNGTRLTVT.

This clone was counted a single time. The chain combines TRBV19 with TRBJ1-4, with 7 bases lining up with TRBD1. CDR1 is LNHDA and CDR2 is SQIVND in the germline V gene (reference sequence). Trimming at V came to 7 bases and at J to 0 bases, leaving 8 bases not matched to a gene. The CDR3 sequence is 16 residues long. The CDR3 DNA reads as TGTGCCAGTACCCTCAGGGGGGGGGCAACTAATGAAAAACTGTTTTTT. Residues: CASTLRGGATNEKLFF.

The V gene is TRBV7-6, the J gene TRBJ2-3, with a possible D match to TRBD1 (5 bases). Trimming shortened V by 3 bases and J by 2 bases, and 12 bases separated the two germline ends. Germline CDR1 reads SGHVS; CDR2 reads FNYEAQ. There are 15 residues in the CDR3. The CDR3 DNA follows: TGTGCCAGCAGCTTTATAGACAGTTTCACAGATACGCAGTATTTT. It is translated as CASSFIDSFTDTQYF.

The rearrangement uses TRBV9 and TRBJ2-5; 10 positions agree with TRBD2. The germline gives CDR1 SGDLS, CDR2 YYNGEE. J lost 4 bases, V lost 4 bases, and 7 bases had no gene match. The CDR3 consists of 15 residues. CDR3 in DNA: TGTGCCAGCAGCCCAACCTGGACTAGCGGAGAGACCCAGTACTTC. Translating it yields CASSPTWTSGETQYF.

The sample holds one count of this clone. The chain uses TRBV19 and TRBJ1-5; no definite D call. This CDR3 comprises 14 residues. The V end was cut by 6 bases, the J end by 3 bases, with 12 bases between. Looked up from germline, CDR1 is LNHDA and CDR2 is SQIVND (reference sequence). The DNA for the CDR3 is TGTGCCAGTAGCCCCAGAACATACAATCAGCCCCAGCATTTT. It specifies CASSPRTYNQPQHF.

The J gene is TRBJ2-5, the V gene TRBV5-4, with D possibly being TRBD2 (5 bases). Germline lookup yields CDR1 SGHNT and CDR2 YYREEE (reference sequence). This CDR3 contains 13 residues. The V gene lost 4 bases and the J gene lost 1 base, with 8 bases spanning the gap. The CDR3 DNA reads TGTGCCAGCAGCCGGACTTTCCAAGAGACCCAGTACTTC. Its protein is CASSRTFQETQYF.

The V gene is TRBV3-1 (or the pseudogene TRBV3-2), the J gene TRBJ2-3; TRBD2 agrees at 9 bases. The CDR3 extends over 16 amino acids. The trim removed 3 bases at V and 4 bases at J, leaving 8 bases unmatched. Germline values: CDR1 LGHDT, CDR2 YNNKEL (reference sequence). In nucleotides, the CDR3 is TGTGCCAGCAGCCAGGGAGGCGGGAGGGTACCAGATACGCAGTATTTT. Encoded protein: CASSQGGGRVPDTQYF.

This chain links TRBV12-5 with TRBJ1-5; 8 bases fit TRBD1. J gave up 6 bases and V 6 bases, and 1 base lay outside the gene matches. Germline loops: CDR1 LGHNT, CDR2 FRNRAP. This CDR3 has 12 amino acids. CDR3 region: CASGTGAQPQHF. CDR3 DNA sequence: TGTGCTAGTGGGACAGGGGCTCAGCCCCAGCATTTT.

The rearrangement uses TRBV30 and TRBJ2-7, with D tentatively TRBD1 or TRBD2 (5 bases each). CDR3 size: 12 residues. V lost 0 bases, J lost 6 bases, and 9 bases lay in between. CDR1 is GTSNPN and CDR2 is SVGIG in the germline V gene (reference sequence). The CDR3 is CAWSVPGAEQYF. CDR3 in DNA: TGTGCCTGGAGTGTACCCGGGGCCGAGCAGTACTTC.

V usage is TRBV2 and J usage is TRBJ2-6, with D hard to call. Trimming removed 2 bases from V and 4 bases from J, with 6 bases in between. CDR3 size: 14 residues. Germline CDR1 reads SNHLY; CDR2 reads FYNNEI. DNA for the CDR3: TGTGCCAGCAGTGAACTTGCCGGGGCCAACGTCCTGACTTTC. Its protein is CASSELAGANVLTF.